This T cell receptor beta chain was found in a study of a mutant IDH1 vaccine in newly diagnosed glioma. As for the study in general: Before enrollment, patients got radiotherapy alone, temozolomide alone, or mostly the combination.

As to time point: week 23, last vaccination. Doses comprised 300 ug of mutant IDH1 20-mer peptide each, plus topical imiquimod. Diagnosis in the donors showed new WHO grade 3 or 4 astrocytomas that were IDH1-mutant and ATRX-lost. Only one count was recorded for this clone. Its antigen is unknown. Study-wide results and limits: Patients showed vaccine-induced immune responses at a rate of around 93%.

Clones were read by immunoSEQ multiplex PCR, and TCRdb kept only the in-frame ones, dropping some. The table includes about 55,000 clones, approximately 80% detected once. Germline assignment: CDR1 MNHNS and CDR2 SASEGT. V lost 1 base to trimming and J lost 7 bases; unmatched junction nucleotides: 6. The CDR3 contains 16 residues. Here the sequenced sample was PBMCs, taken from a glioma patient whose treatment included an IDH1 peptide vaccine. The V call is TRBV6-1, the J call TRBJ1-4, with 10 bases lining up with TRBD1. This TCR was sampled from a man aged 40-49 years with glioma. The CDR3 nucleotides are TGTGCCAGCAGTGAAGGGACAGGGGGGGGCAGTGAAAAACTGTTTTTT. The encoded protein is CASSEGTGGGSEKLFF.